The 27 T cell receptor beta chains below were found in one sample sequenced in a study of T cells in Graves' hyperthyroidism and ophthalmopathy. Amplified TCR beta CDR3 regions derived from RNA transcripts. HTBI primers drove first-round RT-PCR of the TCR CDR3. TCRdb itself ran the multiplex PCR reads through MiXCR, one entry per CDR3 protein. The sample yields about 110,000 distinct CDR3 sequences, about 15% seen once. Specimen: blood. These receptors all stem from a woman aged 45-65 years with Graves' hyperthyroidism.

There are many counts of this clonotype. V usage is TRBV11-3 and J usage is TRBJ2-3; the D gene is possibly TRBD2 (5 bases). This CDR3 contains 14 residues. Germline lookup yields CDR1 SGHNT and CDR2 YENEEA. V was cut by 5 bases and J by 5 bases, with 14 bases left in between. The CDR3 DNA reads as TGTGCCAGCAGCCTTTTGGGTAGCGAAGATACGCAGTATTTT. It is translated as CASSLLGSEDTQYF.

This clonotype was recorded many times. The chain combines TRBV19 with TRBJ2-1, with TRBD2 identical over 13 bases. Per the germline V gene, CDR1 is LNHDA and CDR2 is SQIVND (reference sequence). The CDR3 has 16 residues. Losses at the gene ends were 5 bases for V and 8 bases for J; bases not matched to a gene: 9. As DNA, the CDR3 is TGTGCCAGTAGTCGGCCGGGACTAGCGGGAATGCATGAGCAGTTCTTC. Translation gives CASSRPGLAGMHEQFF.

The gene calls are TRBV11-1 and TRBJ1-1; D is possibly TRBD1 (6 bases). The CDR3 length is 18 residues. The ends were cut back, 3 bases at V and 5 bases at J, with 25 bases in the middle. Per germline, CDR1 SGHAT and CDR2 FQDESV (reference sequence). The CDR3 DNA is TGTGCCAGCAGCTTTGATAGACCGGGACAAAAAGGGGGGACTGAAGCTTTCTTT. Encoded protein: CASSFDRPGQKGGTEAFF. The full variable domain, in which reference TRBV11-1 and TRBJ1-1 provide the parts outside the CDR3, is EAEVAQSPRYKITEKSQAVAFWCDPISGHATLYWYRQILGQGPELLVQFQDESVVDDSQLPKDRFSAERLKGVDSTLKIQPAELGDSAMYLCASSFDRPGQKGGTEAFFGQGTRLTVV.

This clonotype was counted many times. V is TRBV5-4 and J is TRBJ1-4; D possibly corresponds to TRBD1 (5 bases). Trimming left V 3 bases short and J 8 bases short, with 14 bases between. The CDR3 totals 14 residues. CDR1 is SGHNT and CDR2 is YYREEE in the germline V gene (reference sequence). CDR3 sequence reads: CASSSTVSGEKLFF. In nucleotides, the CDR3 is TGTGCCAGCAGCTCGACAGTTTCAGGGGAAAAACTGTTTTTT.

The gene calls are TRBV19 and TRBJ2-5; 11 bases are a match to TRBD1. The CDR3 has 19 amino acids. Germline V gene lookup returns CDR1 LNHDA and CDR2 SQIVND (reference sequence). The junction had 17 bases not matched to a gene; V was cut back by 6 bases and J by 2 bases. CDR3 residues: CASSREEWDRGSSQETQYF. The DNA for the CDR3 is TGTGCCAGTAGCAGGGAGGAGTGGGACAGGGGGTCTTCGCAAGAGACCCAGTACTTC.

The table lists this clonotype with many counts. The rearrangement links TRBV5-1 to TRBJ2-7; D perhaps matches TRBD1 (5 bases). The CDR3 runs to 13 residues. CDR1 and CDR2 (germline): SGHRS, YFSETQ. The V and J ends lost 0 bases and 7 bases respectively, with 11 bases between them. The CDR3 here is CASSLEGMGEQYV. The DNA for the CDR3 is TGCGCCAGCAGCTTGGAGGGGATGGGTGAGCAGTACGTC.

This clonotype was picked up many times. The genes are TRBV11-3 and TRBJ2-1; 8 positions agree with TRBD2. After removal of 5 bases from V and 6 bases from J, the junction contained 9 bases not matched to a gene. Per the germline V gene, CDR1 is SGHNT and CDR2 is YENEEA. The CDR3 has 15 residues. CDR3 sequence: CASSTAGTRGNEQFF. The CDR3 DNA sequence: TGTGCCAGCAGCACGGCCGGGACTAGGGGCAATGAGCAGTTCTTC.

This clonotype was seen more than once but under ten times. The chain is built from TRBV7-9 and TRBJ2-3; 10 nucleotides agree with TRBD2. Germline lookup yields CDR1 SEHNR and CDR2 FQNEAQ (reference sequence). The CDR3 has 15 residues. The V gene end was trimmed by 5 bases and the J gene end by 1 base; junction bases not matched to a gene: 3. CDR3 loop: CASSRGLAGTDTQYF. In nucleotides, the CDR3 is TGTGCCAGCAGCCGCGGACTAGCGGGCACAGATACGCAGTATTTT.

The CDR3, as DNA: TGTGCCAGCAGCCAAGGTCCCGGGACAGGGGGCTGGAGCACTGAAGCTTTCTTT. This encodes CASSQGPGTGGWSTEAFF. The gene calls are TRBV4-2 and TRBJ1-1; 12 bases match TRBD1. The CDR3 is made up of 18 amino acids. The V segment lost 1 base and the J segment 4 bases; nucleotides outside the gene matches: 10. Germline V CDR1 and CDR2: LGHNA, YNFKEQ.

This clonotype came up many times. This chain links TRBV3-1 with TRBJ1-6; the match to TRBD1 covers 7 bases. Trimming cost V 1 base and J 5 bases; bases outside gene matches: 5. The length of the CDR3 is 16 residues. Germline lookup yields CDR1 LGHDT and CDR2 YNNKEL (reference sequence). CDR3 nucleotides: TGTGCCAGCAGCCAAGCCTCGGGACAGCATAATTCACCCCTCCACTTT. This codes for CASSQASGQHNSPLHF.

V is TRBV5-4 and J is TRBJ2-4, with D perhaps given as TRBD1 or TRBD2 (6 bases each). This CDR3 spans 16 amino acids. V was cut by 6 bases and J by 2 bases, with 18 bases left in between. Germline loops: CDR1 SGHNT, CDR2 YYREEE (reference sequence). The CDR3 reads CASTTWQGRTKNIQYF. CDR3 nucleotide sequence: TGTGCCAGCACGACCTGGCAGGGGAGGACCAAAAACATTCAGTACTTC.

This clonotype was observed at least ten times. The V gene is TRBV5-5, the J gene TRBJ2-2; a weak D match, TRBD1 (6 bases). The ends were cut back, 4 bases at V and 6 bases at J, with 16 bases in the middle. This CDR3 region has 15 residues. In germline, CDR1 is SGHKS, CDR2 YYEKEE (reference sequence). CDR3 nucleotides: TGTGCCAGCAGCCGGACAGACTCAGGAGCCGGGGAGCTGTTTTTT. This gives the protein CASSRTDSGAGELFF.

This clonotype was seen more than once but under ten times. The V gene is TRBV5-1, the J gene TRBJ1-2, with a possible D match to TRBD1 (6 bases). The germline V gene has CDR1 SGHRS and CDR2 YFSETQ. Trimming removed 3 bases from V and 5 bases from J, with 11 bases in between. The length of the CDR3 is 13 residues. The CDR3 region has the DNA TGCGCCAGCAGCTCATCACAGGGTTATGGCTACACCTTC. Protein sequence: CASSSSQGYGYTF.

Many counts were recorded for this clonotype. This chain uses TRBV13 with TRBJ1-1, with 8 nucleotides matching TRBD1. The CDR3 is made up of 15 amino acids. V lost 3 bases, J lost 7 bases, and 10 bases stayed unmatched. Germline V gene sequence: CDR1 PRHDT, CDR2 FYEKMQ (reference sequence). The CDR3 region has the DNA TGTGCCAGCAGCTTCGCAGGGGGCGGCTCGATTGAAGCTTTCTTT. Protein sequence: CASSFAGGGSIEAFF.

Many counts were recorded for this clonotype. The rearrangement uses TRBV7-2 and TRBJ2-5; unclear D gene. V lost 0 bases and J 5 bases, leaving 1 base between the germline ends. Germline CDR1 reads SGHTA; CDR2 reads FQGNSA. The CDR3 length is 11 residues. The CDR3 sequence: CASSLAETQYF. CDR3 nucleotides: TGTGCCAGCAGCTTAGCGGAGACCCAGTACTTC.

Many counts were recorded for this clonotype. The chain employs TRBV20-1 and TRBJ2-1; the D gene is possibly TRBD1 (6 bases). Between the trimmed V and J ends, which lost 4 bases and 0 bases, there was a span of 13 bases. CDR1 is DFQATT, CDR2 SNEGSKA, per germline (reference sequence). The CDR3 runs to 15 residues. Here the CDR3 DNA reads TGCAGTGCTATCCAGGGGTCCCTCTCCTACAATGAGCAGTTCTTC. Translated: CSAIQGSLSYNEQFF.

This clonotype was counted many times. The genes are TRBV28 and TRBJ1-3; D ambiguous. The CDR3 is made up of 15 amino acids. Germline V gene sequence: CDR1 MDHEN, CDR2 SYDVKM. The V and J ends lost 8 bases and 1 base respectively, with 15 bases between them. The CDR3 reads CASADGPGSGNTIYF. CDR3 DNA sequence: TGTGCCAGCGCGGACGGGCCCGGGTCTGGAAACACCATATATTTT.

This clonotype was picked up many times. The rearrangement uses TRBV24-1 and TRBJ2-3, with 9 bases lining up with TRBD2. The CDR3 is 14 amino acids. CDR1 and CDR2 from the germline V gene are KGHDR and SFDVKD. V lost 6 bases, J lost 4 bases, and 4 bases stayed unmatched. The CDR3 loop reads CATSRSGRADTQYF. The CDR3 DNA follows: TGTGCCACCAGTCGTAGCGGGAGAGCAGATACGCAGTATTTT.

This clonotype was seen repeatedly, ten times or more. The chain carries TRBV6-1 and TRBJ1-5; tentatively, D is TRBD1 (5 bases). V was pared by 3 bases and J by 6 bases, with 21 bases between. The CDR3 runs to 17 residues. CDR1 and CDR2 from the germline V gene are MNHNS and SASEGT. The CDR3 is CASSDSRRGVVGQPQHF. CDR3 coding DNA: TGTGCCAGCAGTGACTCTAGGAGAGGGGTTGTTGGTCAGCCCCAGCATTTT.

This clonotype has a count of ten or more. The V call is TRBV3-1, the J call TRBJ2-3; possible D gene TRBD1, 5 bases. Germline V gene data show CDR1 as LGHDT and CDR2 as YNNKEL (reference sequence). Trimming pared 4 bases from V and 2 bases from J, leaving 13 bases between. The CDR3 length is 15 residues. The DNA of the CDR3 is TGTGCCAGCAGCCCGGTTACAGGCCTCACAGATACGCAGTATTTT. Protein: CASSPVTGLTDTQYF.

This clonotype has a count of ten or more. CDR3 DNA sequence: TGTGCCAGTAGTAAGTCGGGACAGGCTTTCTCTGGAAACACCATATATTTT. Its protein is CASSKSGQAFSGNTIYF. The rearrangement uses TRBV19 and TRBJ1-3, with 8 bases aligning to TRBD1. Per germline, CDR1 LNHDA and CDR2 SQIVND (reference sequence). With V trimmed by 4 bases and J by 0 bases, 8 bases remained unmatched. CDR3 size: 17 residues.

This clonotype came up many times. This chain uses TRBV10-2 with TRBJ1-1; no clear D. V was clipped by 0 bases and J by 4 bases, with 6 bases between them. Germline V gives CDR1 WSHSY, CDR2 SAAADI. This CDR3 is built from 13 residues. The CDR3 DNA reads TGCGCCAGCAGTGAGTCGACTGCCACTGAAGCTTTCTTT. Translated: CASSESTATEAFF.

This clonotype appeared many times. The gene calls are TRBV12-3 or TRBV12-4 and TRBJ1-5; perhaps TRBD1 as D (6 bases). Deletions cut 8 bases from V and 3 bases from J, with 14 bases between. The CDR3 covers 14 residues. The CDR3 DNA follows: TGTGCCAGCTCGAACAGGGAAACCAATCAGCCCCAGCATTTT. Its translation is CASSNRETNQPQHF.

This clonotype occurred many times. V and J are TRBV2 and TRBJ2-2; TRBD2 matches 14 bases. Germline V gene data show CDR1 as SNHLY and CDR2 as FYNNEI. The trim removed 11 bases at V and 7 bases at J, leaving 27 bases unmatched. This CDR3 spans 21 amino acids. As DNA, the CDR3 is TGTGCCCAAGGGGCGCACCCCGGGACTAGCGGGAGCCCCATCGGGATCGGGGAGCTGTTTTTT. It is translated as CAQGAHPGTSGSPIGIGELFF.

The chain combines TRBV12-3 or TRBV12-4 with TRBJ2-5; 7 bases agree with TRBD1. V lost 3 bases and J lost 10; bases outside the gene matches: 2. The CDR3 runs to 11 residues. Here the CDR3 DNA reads TGTGCCAGCAGTTTGGCAGGGGGCCAGTACTTC. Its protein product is CASSLAGGQYF.

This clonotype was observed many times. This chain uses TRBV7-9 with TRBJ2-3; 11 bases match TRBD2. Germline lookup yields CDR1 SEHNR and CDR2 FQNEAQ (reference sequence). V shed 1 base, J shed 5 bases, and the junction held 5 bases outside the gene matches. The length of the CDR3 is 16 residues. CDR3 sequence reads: CASSLGFGLAGDTQYF. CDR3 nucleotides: TGTGCCAGCAGCTTAGGTTTCGGACTAGCGGGAGATACGCAGTATTTT.

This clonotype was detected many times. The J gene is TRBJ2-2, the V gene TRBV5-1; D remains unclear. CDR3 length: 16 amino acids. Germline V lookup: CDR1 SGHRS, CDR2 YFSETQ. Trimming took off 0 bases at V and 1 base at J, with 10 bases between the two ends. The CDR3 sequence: CASSLGHNLNTGELFF. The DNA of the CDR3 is TGCGCCAGCAGCTTGGGGCACAACCTGAACACCGGGGAGCTGTTTTTT.